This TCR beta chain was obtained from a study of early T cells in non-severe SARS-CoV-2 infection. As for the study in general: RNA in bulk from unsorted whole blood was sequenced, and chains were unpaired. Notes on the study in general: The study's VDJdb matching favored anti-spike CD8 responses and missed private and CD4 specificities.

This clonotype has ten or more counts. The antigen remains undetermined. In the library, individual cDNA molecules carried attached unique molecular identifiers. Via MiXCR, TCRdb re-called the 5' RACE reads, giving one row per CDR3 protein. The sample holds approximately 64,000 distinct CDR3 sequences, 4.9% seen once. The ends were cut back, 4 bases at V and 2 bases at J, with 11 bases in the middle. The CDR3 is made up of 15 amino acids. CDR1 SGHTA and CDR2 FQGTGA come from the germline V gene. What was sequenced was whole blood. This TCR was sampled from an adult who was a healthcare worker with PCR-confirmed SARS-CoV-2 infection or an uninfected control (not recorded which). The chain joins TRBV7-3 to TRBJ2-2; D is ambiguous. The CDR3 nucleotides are TGTGCCAGCAGCTACGGGCAGGAAAACACCGGGGAGCTGTTTTTT. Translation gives CASSYGQENTGELFF.